The rows below give T cell receptor beta chains drawn from one sample of a study of T-cell memory formation after mild COVID-19. TCRdb redid the calling of the 5' RACE reads with MiXCR, one entry per CDR3 protein. The sample contains hundreds of thousands of distinct CDR3 sequences, roughly 17% of which appear only once. The sample consisted of PBMCs or a T cell subset sorted from them (not recorded which). The receptors stem from a man aged 18 to 30 who had mild COVID-19 (a few samples of this study predate the infection). Cell type and time point are not known. Each CDR3 is given with its conserved first and last residue. Fields, in order: clone size, V gene, J gene, D gene, CDR3 protein. The D gene is left open where the match is weak. Clone size is shown for a subset of rows, as once, few, many or a class of expanded clone.

-,TRBV12-3/TRBV12-4,TRBJ1-1,-,CASHSGTWDTEAFF
-,TRBV12-3/TRBV12-4,TRBJ2-5,-,CASSEQGPQETQYF
-,TRBV6-4,TRBJ2-7,TRBD1,CASSDLGQAQEDF
few,TRBV12-3/TRBV12-4,TRBJ1-5,TRBD1,CASSLVQGYQPQHF
few,TRBV25-1,TRBJ2-5,-,CASRGPAQETQYF
few,TRBV5-1,TRBJ1-4,TRBD1,CASSLGTGSITEKLFF
few,TRBV14,TRBJ2-3,-,CASDFGGLGTDTQYF
-,TRBV18,TRBJ1-1,-,CASSQKQGDTEAFF
few,TRBV10-1,TRBJ2-5,-,CASSESGTGETQYF
once,TRBV19,TRBJ1-2,TRBD1,CASRSTGRNYGYTF